This T cell receptor beta chain was captured in a study of blood T cells in healthy people across ages. Study results and caveats: Aged donors had fewer naive CD4+ cells and lower diversity than long-lived donors.

At least 5.5 micrograms of total RNA were extracted per sample. Germline V CDR1 and CDR2: SGHTA, FQGNSA. This CDR3 region has 13 residues. The ends lost 5 bases at V and 1 base at J; junction bases unmatched: 1. This clonotype showed up many times. The antigen remains undetermined. Next came a second PCR, run for about 6 to 11 cycles, which used a sample-barcoded 5' primer along with a J-beta primer mix. A template-switch adaptor containing 12 random nucleotides labeled each cDNA molecule. TCRdb re-called the 5' RACE reads with MiXCR, one entry per CDR3 protein. The table includes around 1.1 million distinct CDR3 sequences, around two fifths detected once.

This sequence joins TRBV7-2 and TRBJ1-1; TRBD1 aligns across 7 bases. Material for sequencing was blood. This receptor was obtained from a man younger than 35 in good health. The CDR3 here is CASSEGANTEAFF. CDR3 coding DNA: TGTGCCAGCAGCGAGGGGGCGAACACTGAAGCTTTCTTT.